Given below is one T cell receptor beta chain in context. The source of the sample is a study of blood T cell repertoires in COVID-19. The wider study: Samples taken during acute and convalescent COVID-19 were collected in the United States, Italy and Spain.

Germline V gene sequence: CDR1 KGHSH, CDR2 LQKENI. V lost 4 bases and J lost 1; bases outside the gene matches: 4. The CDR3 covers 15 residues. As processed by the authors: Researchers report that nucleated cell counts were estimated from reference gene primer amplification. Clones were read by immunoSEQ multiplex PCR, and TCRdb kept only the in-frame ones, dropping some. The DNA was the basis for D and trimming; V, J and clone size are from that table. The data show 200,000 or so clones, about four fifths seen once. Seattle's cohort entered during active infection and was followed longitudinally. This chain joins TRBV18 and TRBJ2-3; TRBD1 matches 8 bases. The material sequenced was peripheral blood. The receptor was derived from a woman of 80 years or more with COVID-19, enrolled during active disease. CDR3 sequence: CASSQGQVRTDTQYF. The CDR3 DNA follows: TGTGCCAGCTCACAGGGACAGGTCCGCACAGATACGCAGTATTTT.